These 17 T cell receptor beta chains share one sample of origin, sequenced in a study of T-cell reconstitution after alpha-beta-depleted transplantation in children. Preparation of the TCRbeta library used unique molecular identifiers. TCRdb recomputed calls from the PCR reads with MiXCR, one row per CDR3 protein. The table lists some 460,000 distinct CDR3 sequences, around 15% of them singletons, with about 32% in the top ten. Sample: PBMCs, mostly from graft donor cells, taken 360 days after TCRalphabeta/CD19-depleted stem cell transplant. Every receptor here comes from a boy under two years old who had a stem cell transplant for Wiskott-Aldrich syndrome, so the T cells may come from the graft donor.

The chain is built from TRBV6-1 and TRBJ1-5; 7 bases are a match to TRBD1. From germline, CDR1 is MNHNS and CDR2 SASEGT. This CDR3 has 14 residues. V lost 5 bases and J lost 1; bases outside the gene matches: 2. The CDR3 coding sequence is TGTGCCAGCAGTACCAGGGGGAGCAATCAGCCCCAGCATTTT. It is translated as CASSTRGSNQPQHF.

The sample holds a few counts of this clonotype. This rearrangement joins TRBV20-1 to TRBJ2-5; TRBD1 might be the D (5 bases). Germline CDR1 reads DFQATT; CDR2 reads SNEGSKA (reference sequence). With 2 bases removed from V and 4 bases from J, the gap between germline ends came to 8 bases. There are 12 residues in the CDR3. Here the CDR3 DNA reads TGCAGTGCTAGATCAGGGCGAGAGACCCAGTACTTC. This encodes CSARSGRETQYF.

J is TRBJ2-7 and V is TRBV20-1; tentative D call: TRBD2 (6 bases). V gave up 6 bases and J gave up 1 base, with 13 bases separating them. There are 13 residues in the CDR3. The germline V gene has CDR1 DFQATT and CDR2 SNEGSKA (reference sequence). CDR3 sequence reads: CSATWDFSYEQYF. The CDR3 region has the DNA TGCAGTGCCACCTGGGACTTTTCCTACGAGCAGTACTTC.

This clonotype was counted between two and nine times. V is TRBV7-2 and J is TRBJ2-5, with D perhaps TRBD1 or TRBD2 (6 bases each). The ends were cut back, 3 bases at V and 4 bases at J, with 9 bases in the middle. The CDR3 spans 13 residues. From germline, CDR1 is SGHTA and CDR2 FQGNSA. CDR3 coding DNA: TGTGCCAGCAGCTTTGGAGGGGGAGAGACCCAGTACTTC. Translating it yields CASSFGGGETQYF.

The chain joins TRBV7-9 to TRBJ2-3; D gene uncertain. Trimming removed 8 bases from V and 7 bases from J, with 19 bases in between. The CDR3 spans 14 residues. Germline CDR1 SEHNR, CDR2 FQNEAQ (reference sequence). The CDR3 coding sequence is TGTGCCAGCGGCCGCGCACGACTGGAACATACGCAGTATTTT. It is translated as CASGRARLEHTQYF.

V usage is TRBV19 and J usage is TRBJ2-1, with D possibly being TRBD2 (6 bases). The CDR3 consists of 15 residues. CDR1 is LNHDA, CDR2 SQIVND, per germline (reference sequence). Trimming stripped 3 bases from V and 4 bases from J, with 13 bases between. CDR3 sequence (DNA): TGTGCCAGTAGTATCTCCGCGGGAAGGTACAATGAGCAGTTCTTC. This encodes CASSISAGRYNEQFF.

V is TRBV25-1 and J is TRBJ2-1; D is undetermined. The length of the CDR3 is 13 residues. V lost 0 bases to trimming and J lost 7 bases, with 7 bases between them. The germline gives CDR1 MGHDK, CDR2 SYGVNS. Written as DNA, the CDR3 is TGTGCCAGCAGTGAATATAAGACGAATGAGCAGTTCTTC. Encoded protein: CASSEYKTNEQFF.

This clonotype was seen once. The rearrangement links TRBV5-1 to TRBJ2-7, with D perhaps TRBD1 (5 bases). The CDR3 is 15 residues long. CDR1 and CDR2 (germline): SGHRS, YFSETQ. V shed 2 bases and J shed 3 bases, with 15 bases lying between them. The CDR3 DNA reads TGCGCCAGCAGCTTCAGTGGGAAAGGGGACTACGAGCAGTACTTC. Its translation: CASSFSGKGDYEQYF.

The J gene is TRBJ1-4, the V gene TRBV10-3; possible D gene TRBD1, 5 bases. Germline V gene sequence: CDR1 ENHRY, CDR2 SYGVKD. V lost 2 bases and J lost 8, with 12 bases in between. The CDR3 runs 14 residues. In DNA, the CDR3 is TGTGCCATCAGTGAGGGAGGGGCCAGGGAAAAACTGTTTTTT. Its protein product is CAISEGGAREKLFF.

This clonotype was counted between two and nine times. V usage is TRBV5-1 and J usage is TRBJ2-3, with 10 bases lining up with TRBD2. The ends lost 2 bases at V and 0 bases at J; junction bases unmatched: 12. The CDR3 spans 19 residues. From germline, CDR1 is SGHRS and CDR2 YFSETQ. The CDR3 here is CASSFWGTSEKSSTDTQYF. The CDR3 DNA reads TGCGCCAGCAGCTTTTGGGGGACTAGCGAAAAATCTAGCACAGATACGCAGTATTTT.

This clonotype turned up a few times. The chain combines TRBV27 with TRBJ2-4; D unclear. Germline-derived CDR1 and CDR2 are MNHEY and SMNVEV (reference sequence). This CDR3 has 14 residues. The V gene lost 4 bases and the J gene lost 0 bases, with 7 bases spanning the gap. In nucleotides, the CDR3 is TGTGCCAGCAGTTCGGCGCTAGCCAAAAACATTCAGTACTTC. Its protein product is CASSSALAKNIQYF.

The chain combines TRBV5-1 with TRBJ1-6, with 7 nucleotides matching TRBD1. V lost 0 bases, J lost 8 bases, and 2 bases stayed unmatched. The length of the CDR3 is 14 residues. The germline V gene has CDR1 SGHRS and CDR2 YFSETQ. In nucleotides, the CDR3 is TGCGCCAGCAGCTTGGGGGACAGCTATTCACCCCTCCACTTT. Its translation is CASSLGDSYSPLHF.

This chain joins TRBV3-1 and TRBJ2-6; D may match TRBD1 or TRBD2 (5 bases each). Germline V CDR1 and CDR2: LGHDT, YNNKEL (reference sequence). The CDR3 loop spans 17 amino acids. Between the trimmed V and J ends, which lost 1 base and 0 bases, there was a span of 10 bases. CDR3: CASSQGGRGSGANVLTF. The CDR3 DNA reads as TGTGCCAGCAGCCAAGGGGGACGGGGCTCTGGGGCCAACGTCCTGACTTTC.

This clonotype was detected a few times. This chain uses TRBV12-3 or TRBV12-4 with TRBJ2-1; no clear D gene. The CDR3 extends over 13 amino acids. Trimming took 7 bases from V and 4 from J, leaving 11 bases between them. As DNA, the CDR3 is TGTGCCAGCACGGGCAGAATATACAATGAGCAGTTCTTC. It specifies CASTGRIYNEQFF.

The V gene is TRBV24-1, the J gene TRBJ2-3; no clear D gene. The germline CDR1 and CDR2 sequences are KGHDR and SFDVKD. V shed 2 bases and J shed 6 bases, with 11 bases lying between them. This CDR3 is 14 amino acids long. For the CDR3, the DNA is TGTGCCACCAGTGATTCTCCCATGGGCGATACGCAGTATTTT. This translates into CATSDSPMGDTQYF.

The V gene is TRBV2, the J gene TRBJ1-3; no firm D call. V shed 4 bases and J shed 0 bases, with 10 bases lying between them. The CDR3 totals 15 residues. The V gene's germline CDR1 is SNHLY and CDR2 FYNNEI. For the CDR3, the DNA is TGTGCCAGCAGTGTCAGTATCCTCTCTGGAAACACCATATATTTT. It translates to CASSVSILSGNTIYF. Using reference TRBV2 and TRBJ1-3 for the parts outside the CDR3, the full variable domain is EPEVTQTPSHQVTQMGQEVILRCVPISNHLYFYWYRQILGQKVEFLVSFYNNEISEKSEIFDDQFSVERPDGSNFTLKIRSTKLEDSAMYFCASSVSILSGNTIYFGEGSWLTVV.

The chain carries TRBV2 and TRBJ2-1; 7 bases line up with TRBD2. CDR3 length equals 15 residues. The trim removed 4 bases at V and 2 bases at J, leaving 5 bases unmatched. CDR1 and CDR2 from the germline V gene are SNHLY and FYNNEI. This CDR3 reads CASSAVGGTYNEQFF. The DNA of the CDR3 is TGTGCCAGCAGTGCTGTCGGGGGGACCTACAATGAGCAGTTCTTC.